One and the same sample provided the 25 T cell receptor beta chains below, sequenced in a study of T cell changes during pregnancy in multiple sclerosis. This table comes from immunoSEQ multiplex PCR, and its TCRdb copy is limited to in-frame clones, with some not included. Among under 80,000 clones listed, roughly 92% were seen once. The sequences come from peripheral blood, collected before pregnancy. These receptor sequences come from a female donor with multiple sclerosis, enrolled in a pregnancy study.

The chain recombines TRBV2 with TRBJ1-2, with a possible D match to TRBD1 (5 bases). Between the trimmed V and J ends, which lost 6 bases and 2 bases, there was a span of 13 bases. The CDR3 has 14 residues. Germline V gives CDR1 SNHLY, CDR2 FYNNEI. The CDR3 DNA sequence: TGTGCCAGCAGGAAGGACAAATCGAACTATGGCTACACCTTC. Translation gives CASRKDKSNYGYTF.

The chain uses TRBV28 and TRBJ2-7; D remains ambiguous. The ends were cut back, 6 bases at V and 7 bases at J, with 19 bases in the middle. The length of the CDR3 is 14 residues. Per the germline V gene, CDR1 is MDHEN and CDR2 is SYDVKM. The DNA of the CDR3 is TGTGCCAGCAGGCCGCCTCGTGCCGCGTTGGAGCAGTACTTC. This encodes CASRPPRAALEQYF.

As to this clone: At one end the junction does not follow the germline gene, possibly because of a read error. The CDR3 nucleotides are TGTGCCAGCAGGGAAGGGACAGTTACCTATGGCTACACCTTC. Residues: CASREGTVTYGYTF. V usage is TRBV2 and J usage is TRBJ1-2; 7 positions agree with TRBD1. Germline V gene lookup returns CDR1 SNHLY and CDR2 FYNNEI. There are 14 residues in the CDR3. The entire variable domain, with the rest obtained from reference TRBV2 and TRBJ1-2, is as follows: EPEVTQTPSHQVTQMGQEVILRCVPISNHLYFYWYRQILGQKVEFLVSFYNNEISEKSEIFDDQFSVERPDGSNFTLKIRSTKLEDSAMYFCASREGTVTYGYTFGSGTRLTVV.

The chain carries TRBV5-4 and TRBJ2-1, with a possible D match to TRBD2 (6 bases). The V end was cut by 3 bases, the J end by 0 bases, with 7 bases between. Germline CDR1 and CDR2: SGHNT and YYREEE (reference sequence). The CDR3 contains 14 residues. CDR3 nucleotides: TGTGCCAGCAGCTCCGGGGGCTCCTACAATGAGCAGTTCTTC. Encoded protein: CASSSGGSYNEQFF.

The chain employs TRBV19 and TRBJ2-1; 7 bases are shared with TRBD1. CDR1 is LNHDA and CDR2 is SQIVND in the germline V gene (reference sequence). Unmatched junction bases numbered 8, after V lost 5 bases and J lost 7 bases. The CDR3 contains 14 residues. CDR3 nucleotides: TGTGCCAGTAGTCCGGACAGGTGGTGGAATGAGCAGTTCTTC. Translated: CASSPDRWWNEQFF.

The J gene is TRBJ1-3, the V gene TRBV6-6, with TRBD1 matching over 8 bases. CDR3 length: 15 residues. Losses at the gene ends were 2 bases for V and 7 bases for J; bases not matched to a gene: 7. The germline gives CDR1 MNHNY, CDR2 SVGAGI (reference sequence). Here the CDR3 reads CASSYEGQGRNTIYF. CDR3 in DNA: TGTGCCAGCAGTTACGAAGGACAGGGTAGGAACACCATATATTTT.

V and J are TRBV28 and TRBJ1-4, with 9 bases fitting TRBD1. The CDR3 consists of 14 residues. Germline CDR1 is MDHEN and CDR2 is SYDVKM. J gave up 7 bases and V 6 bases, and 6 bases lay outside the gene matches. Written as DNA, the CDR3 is TGTGCCAGCAGATTAGACAGGGGGGGTGAAAAACTGTTTTTT. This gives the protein CASRLDRGGEKLFF.

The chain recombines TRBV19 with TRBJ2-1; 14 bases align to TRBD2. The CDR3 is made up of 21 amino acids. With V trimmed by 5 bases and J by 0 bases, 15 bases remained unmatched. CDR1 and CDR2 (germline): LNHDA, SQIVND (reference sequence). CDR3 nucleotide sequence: TGTGCCAGTAGTTTTCCGGGACTAGCGGGAGTTCCCACTAGCTCCTACAATGAGCAGTTCTTC. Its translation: CASSFPGLAGVPTSSYNEQFF.

CDR3 DNA: TGTGCCAGCAGCAGCACAAAGGACAGGGGTGGAACTGAAGCTTTCTTT. It is translated as CASSSTKDRGGTEAFF. The V and J genes are TRBV7-9 and TRBJ1-1; TRBD1 agrees at 9 bases. Trimming cost V 5 bases and J 5 bases; bases outside gene matches: 12. The CDR3 is 16 amino acids. Germline CDR1 is SEHNR and CDR2 is FQNEAQ (reference sequence).

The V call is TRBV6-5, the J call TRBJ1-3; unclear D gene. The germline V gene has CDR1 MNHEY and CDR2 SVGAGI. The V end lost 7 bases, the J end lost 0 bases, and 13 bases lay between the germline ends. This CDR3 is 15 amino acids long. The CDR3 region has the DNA TGTGCCAGCACCGTCGGGAGGAACTCTGGAAACACCATATATTTT. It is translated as CASTVGRNSGNTIYF.

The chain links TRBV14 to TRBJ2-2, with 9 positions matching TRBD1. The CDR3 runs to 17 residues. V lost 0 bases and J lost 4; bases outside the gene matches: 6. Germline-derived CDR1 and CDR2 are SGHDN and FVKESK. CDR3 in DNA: TGTGCCAGCAGCCAAGACCCGACAGGGGGATTCACCGGGGAGCTGTTTTTT. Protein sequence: CASSQDPTGGFTGELFF.

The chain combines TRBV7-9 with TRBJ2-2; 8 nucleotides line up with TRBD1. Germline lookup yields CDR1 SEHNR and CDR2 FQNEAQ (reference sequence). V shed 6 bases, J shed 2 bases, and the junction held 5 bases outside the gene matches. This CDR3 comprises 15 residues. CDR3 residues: CASRSTGVNTGELFF. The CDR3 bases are TGTGCCAGCAGGTCGACAGGGGTCAACACCGGGGAGCTGTTTTTT. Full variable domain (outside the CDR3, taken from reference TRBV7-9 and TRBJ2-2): DTGVSQNPRHKITKRGQNVTFRCDPISEHNRLYWYRQTLGQGPEFLTYFQNEAQLEKSRLLSDRFSAERPKGSFSTLEIQRTEQGDSAMYLCASRSTGVNTGELFFGEGSRLTVL.

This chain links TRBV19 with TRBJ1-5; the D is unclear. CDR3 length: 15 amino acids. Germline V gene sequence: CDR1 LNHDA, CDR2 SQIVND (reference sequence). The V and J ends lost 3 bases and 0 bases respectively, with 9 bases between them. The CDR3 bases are TGTGCCAGTAGTATGTCGGAGTATAGCAATCAGCCCCAGCATTTT. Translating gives CASSMSEYSNQPQHF. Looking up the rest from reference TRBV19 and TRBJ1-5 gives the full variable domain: DGGITQSPKYLFRKEGQNVTLSCEQNLNHDAMYWYRQDPGQGLRLIYYSQIVNDFQKGDIAEGYSVSREKKESFPLTVTSAQKNPTAFYLCASSMSEYSNQPQHFGDGTRLSIL.

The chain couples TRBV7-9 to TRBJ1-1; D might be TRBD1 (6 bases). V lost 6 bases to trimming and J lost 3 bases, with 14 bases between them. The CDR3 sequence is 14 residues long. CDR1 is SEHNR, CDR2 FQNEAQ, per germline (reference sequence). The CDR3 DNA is TGTGCCAGCAGTTCGCAGGGGTGGGACACTGAAGCTTTCTTT. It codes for CASSSQGWDTEAFF.

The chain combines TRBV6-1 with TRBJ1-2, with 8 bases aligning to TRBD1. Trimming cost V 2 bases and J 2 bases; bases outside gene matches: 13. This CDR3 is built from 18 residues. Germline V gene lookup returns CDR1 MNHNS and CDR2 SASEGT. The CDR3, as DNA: TGTGCCAGCAGTGAACGTGTGGCAGGGGGCGTGAAGAACTATGGCTACACCTTC. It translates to CASSERVAGGVKNYGYTF.

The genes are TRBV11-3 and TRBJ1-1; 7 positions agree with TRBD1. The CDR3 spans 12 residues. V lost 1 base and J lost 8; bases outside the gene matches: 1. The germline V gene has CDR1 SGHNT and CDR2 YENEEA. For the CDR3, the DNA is TGTGCCAGCAGCTTAGGGGGACAGGAAGCTTTCTTT. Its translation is CASSLGGQEAFF. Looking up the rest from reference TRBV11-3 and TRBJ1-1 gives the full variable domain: EAGVVQSPRYKIIEKKQPVAFWCNPISGHNTLYWYLQNLGQGPELLIRYENEEAVDDSQLPKDRFSAERLKGVDSTLKIQPAELGDSAVYLCASSLGGQEAFFGQGTRLTVV.

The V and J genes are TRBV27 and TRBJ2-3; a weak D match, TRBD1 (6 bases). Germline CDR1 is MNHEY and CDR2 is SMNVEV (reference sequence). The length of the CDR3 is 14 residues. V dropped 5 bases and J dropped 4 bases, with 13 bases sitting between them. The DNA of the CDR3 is TGTGCCAGCAGTATTTATGGACAGTCAGATACGCAGTATTTT. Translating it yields CASSIYGQSDTQYF.

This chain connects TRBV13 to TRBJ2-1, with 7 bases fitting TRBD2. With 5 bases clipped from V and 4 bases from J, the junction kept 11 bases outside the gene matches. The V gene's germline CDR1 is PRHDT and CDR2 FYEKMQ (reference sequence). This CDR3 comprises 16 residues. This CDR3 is CASSVTGTKSYNEQFF. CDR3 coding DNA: TGTGCCAGCAGCGTAACCGGGACTAAATCTTACAATGAGCAGTTCTTC.

This CDR3 reads CASSTSGSVQYF. In DNA form, the CDR3 reads TGTGCCAGCAGCACCAGCGGGAGTGTACAGTACTTC. The genes are TRBV2 and TRBJ2-7, with 8 bases fitting TRBD2. Germline V gene data show CDR1 as SNHLY and CDR2 as FYNNEI. J lost 10 bases, V lost 6 bases, and 8 bases had no gene match. CDR3 size: 12 residues.

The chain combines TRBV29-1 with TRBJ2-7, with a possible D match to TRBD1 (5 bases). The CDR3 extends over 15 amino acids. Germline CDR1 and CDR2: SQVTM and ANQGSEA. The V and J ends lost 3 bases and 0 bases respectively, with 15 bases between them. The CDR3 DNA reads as TGCAGCGTTGACATACAAGACAGATTCTCCTACGAGCAGTACTTC. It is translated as CSVDIQDRFSYEQYF.

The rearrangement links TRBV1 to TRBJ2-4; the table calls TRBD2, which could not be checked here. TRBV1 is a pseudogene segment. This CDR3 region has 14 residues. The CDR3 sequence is CTSSHVTEGNIQYF. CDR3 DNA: TGCACCAGCAGCCATGTGACGGAGGGAAACATTCAGTACTTC.

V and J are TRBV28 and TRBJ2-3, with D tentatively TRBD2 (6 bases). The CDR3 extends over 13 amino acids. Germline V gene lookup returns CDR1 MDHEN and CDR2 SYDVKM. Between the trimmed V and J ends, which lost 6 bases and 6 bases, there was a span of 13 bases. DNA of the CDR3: TGTGCCAGCAGCTCGGCTCTAGCGGATACGCAGTATTTT. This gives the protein CASSSALADTQYF.

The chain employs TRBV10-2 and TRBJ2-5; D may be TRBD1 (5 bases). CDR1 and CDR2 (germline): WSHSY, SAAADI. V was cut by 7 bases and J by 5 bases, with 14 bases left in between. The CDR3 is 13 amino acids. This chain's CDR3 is CASKRGPWETQYF. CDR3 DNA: TGCGCCAGCAAAAGGGGCCCCTGGGAGACCCAGTACTTC.

CDR3 sequence reads: CATSSYENTEAFF. In DNA form, the CDR3 reads TGTGCCACCAGCAGCTATGAGAACACTGAAGCTTTCTTT. This chain links TRBV15 with TRBJ1-1, with D unclear. In germline, CDR1 is LNHNV, CDR2 YYDKDF (reference sequence). The CDR3 has 13 residues. Trimming shortened V by 3 bases and J by 1 base, and 6 bases separated the two germline ends. The full variable domain, with the rest looked up from reference TRBV15 and TRBJ1-1, is DAMVIQNPRYQVTQFGKPVTLSCSQTLNHNVMYWYQQKSSQAPKLLFHYYDKDFNNEADTPDNFQSRRPNTSFCFLDIRSPGLGDTAMYLCATSSYENTEAFFGQGTRLTVV.

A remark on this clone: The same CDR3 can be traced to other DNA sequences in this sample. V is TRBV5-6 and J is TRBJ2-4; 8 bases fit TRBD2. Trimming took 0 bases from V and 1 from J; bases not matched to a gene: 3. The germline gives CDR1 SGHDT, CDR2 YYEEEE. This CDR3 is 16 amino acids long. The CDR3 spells CASSLGSGGAKNIQYF. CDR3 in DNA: TGTGCCAGCAGCTTGGGTTCGGGGGGGGCCAAAAACATTCAGTACTTC. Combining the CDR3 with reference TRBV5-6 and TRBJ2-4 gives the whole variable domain DAGVTQSPTHLIKTRGQQVTLRCSPKSGHDTVSWYQQALGQGPQFIFQYYEEEERQRGNFPDRFSGHQFPNYSSELNVNALLLGDSALYLCASSLGSGGAKNIQYFGAGTRLSVL.